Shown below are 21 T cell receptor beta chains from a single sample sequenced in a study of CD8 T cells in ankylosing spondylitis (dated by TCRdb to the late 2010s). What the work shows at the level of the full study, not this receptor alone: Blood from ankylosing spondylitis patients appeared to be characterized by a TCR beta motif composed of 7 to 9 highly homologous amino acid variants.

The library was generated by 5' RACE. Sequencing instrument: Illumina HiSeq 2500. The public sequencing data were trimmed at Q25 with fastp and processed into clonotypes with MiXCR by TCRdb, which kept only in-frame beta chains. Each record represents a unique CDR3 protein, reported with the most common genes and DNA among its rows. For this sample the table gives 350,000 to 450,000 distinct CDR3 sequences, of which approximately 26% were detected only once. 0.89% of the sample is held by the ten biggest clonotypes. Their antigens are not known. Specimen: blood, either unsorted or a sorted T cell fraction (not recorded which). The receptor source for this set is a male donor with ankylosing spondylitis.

CDR3 in amino acids: CASLRGGQGTDTQYF. In DNA form, the CDR3 reads TGTGCCAGTTTAAGGGGCGGACAGGGGACAGATACGCAGTATTTT. V gene TRBV7-9 combines with J gene TRBJ2-3; TRBD1 aligns across 9 bases. The CDR3 has 15 amino acids. V shed 9 bases and J 3 bases; nucleotides not matched to a gene: 10. Germline CDR1 and CDR2: SEHNR and FQNEAQ (reference sequence).

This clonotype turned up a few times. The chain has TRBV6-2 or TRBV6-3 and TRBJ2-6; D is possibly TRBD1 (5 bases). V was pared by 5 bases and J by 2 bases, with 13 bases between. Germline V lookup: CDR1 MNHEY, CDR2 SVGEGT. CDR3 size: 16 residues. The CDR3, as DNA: TGTGCCAGCAGTACCCTACCAGGGACTGGGGCCAACGTCCTGACTTTC. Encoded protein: CASSTLPGTGANVLTF.

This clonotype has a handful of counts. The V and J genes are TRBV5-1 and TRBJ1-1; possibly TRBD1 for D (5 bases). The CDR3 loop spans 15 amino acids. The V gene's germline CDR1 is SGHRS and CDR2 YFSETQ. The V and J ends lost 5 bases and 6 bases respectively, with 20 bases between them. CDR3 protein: CASRTQTGGGPEAFF. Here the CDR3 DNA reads TGCGCCAGCAGGACTCAAACAGGTGGGGGTCCTGAAGCTTTCTTT.

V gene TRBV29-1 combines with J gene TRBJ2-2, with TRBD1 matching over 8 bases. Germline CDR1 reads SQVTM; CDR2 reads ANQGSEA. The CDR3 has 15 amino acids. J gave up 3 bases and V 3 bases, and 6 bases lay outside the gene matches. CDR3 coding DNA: TGCAGCGTTGACCAGGGGGCTAGGGACACCGGGGAGCTGTTTTTT. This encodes CSVDQGARDTGELFF.

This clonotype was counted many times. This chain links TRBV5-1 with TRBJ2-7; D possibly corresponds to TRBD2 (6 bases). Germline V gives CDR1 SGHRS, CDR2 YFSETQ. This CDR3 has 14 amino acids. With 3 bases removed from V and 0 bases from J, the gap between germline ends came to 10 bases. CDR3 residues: CASSSAGSSYEQYF. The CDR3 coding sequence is TGCGCCAGCAGCTCCGCGGGGAGCTCCTACGAGCAGTACTTC.

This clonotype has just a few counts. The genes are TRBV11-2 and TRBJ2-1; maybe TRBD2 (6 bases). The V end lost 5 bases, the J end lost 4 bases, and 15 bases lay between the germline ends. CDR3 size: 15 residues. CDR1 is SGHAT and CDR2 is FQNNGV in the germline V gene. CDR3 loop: CASSDGTPGYNEQFF. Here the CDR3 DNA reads TGTGCCAGCAGCGACGGGACTCCGGGGTACAATGAGCAGTTCTTC.

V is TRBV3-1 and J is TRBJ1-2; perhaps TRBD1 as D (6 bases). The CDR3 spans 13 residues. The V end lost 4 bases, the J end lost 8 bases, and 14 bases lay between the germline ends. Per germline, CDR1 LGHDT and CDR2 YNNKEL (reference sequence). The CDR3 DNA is TGTGCCAGCAGCCCCAGACTGGACAGCGGCTACACCTTC. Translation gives CASSPRLDSGYTF.

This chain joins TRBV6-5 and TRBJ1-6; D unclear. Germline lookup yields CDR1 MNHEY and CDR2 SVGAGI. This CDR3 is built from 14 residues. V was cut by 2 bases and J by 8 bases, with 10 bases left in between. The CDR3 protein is CASSYRQSYSPLHF. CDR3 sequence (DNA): TGTGCCAGCAGTTACAGGCAGTCATATTCACCCCTCCACTTT.

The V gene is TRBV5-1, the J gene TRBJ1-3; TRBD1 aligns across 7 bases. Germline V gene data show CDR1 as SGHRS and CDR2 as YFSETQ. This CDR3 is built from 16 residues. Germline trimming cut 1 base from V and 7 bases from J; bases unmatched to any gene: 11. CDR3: CASSLQGGAVGNTIYF. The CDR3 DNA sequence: TGCGCCAGCAGCTTGCAAGGGGGCGCGGTTGGTAACACCATATATTTT.

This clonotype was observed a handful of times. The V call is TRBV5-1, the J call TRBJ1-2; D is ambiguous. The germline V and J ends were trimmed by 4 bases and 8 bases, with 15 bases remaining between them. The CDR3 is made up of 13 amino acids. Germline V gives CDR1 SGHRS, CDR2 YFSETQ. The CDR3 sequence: CASSPDGVRGYTF. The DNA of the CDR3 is TGCGCCAGCAGCCCCGACGGGGTACGAGGCTACACCTTC.

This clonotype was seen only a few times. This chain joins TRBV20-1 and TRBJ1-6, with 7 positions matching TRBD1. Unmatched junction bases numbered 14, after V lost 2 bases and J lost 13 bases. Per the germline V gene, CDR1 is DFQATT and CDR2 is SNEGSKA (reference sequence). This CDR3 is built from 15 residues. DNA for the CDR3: TGCAGTGCTAGACCAGGGACAGACCCTGGAGGGCCCCTCCACTTT. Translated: CSARPGTDPGGPLHF.

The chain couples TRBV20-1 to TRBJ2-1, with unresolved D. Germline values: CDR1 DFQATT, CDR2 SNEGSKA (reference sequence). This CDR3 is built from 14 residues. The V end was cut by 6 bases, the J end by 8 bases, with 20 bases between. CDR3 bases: TGCAGTGCCCTTACATCCCCGCGCAATGATGAGCAGTTCTTC. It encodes CSALTSPRNDEQFF.

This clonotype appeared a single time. CDR3 in amino acids: CSVEDGYISGNTIYF. The CDR3 DNA follows: TGCAGCGTTGAAGATGGCTACATATCTGGAAACACCATATATTTT. This chain joins TRBV29-1 and TRBJ1-3; D is undetermined. The germline V gene encodes CDR1 SQVTM and CDR2 ANQGSEA. CDR3 length: 15 residues. V dropped 0 bases and J dropped 1 base, with 10 bases sitting between them. Combining the CDR3 with reference TRBV29-1 and TRBJ1-3 gives the whole variable domain SAVISQKPSRDICQRGTSLTIQCQVDSQVTMMFWYRQQPGQSLTLIATANQGSEATYESGFVIDKFPISRPNLTFSTLTVSNMSPEDSSIYLCSVEDGYISGNTIYFGEGSWLTVV.

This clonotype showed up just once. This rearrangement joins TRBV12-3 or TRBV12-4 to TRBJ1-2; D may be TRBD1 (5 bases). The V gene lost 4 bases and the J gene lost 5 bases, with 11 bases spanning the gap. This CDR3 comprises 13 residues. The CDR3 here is CASSYNRGYGYTF. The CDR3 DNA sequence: TGTGCCAGCAGTTATAACCGGGGGTATGGCTACACCTTC.

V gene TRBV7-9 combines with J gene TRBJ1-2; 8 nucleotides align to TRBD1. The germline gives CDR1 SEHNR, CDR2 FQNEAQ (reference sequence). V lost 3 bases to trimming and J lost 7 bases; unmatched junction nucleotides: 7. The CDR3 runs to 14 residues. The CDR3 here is CASSLVTGVFGYTF. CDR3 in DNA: TGTGCCAGCAGCTTGGTGACAGGGGTTTTTGGCTACACCTTC.

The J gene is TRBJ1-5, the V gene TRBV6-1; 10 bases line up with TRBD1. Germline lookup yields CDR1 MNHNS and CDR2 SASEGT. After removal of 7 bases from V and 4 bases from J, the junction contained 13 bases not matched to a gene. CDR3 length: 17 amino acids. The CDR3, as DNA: TGTGCCAGCAAAGGAGGGCGGGACAGGGGTAGAAATCAGCCCCAGCATTTT. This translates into CASKGGRDRGRNQPQHF.

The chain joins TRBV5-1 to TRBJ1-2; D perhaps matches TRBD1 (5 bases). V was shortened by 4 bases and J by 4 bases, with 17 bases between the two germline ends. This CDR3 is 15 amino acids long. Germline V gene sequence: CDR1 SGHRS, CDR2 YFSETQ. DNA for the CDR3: TGCGCCAGCAGCAGTGCTGGGGGGATGAGCTATGGCTACACCTTC. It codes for CASSSAGGMSYGYTF.

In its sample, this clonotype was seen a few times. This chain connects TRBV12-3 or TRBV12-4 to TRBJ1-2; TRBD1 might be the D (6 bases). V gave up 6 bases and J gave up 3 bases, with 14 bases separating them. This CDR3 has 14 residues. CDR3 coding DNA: TGTGCCAGCAGCATGGGGGGCGACGACTATGGCTACACCTTC. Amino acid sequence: CASSMGGDDYGYTF.

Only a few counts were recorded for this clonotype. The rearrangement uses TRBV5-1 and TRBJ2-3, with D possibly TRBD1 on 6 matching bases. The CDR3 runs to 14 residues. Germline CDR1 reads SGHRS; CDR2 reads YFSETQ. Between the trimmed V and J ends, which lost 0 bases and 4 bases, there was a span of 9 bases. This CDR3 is CASSLEQGADTQYF. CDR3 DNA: TGCGCCAGCAGCTTGGAACAGGGTGCAGATACGCAGTATTTT.

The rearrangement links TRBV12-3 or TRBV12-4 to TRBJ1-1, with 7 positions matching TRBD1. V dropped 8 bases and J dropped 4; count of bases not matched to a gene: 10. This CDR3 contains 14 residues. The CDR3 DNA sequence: TGTGCCAGCGGACCAGGGGGGGTAAGCACTGAAGCTTTCTTT. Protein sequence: CASGPGGVSTEAFF.

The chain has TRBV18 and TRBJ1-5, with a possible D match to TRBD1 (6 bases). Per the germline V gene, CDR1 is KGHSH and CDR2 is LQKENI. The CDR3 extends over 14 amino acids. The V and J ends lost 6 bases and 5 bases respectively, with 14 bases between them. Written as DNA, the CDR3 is TGTGCCAGCTCGCCAGGGGCTGGGGATCAGCCCCAGCATTTT. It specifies CASSPGAGDQPQHF.